This T cell receptor (beta chain) was sequenced for a study of beta chain features in type 1 diabetes. Every donor had blood drawn once into heparin, around 100 mL on average. Sorting with CD45RO/CCR7/CD25/CD127/CD95/CD27 yielded naive, central memory, regulatory and stem-like memory CD4+ cells. Study-level findings and limits: These data did not resolve whether HLA type affects TCRB rearrangement.

Between the trimmed V and J ends, which lost 0 bases and 0 bases, there was a span of 12 bases. This CDR3 is built from 17 residues. CDR1 and CDR2 from the germline V gene are MGHRA and YSYEKL. A word on this clone: Its antigen remains unknown.

What was sequenced were expressed TCRB transcripts, since all of the isolated RNA had been reverse transcribed. The data were produced by immunoSEQ multiplex PCR, yet TCRdb's version contains in-frame clones alone and is incomplete. The top ten clones hold around 0.02% of a sample with 350,000 to 400,000 clones, less than 15% of them seen once. The chain joins TRBV4-1 to TRBJ2-1; D unresolved. The sequence was collected from a woman aged 18-29 years in good health. What was sequenced was naive CD4+ T cells from blood. CDR3 sequence (DNA): TGCGCCAGCAGCCAAGAATATGGCTACAGCTCCTACAATGAGCAGTTCTTC. This gives the protein CASSQEYGYSSYNEQFF.